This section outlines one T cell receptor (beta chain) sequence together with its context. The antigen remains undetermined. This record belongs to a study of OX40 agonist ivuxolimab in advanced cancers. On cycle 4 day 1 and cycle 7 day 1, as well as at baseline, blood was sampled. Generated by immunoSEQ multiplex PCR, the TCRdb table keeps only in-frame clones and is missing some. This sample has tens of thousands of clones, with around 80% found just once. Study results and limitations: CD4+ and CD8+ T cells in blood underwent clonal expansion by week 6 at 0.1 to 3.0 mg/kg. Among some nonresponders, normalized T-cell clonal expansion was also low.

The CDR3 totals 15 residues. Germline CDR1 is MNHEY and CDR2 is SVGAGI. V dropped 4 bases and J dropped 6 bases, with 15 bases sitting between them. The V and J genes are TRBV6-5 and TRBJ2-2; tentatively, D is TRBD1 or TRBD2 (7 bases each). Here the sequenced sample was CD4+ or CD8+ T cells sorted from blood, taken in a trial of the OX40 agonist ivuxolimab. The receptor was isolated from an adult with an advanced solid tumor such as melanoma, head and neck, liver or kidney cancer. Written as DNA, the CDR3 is TGTGCCAGCAGTTCGGAGACAGGGAGGGCCGGGGAGCTGTTTTTT. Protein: CASSSETGRAGELFF.